The present TCR beta chain was sequenced within a study of blood T cell repertoires in COVID-19. The wider study: The United States, Italy and Spain provided the acute and convalescent COVID-19 samples.

V lost 0 bases, J lost 1 base, and 10 bases lay in between. CDR3 length: 15 amino acids. Germline CDR1 is SGHKS and CDR2 is YYEKEE (reference sequence). Using immunoSEQ multiplex PCR, the repertoire was profiled, and TCRdb retains in-frame clones only, with some absent. The sample holds roughly 250,000 clones, 80% to 90% seen once. The chain carries TRBV5-5 and TRBJ1-1, with D maybe TRBD1 (5 bases). This clonotype was sampled from a middle-aged man with acute or convalescent COVID-19. The specimen sequenced was peripheral blood. The CDR3 bases are TGTGCCAGCAGCTTGGAGGAGGGGCGGAACACTGAAGCTTTCTTT. Translated, it gives CASSLEEGRNTEAFF.